These T cell receptor beta chains were read from a single sample in a study of blood T cell repertoires in COVID-19. The repertoire was sequenced with immunoSEQ multiplex PCR; TCRdb's copy has only in-frame clones and lacks some. Of 40,000 to 45,000 clones listed, more than 70% are singletons. The specimen sequenced was peripheral blood. The source is a human donor in a cohort sampled during active COVID-19. CDR3s include the opening cysteine and the closing phenylalanine or tryptophan. A D gene is named only where the DNA matches it firmly. For some rows the clone size is stated as once, few or many, or as a class when expanded; others skip it.

v_call,d_call,cdr3_length,clone_size,j_call,cdr3_nt,cdr3_aa
TRBV6-5,TRBD1,14,.,TRBJ1-3,TGTGCCAGCAGTACGACAGGGACTGGAAACACCATATATTTT,CASSTTGTGNTIYF
TRBV6-1,.,16,.,TRBJ2-6,TGTGCCAGCAGTGTCGTCCAACACTCTGGGGCCAACGTCCTGACTTTC,CASSVVQHSGANVLTF
TRBV30,TRBD1,14,.,TRBJ1-2,TGTGCCTGGAGTAGGTTAACACAGGGGGACGGCTACACCTTC,CAWSRLTQGDGYTF
TRBV20-1,.,15,.,TRBJ1-5,TGCAGTGCTAGTGCCCGGCGGGGGAGCAATCAGCCCCAGCATTTT,CSASARRGSNQPQHF
TRBV29-1,.,13,.,TRBJ2-3,TGCAGCGTTGAACCCCCAGGGCCAGATACGCAGTATTTT,CSVEPPGPDTQYF
TRBV7-9,.,15,.,TRBJ1-4,TGTGCCAGCAGCTCGACGGTGTCGGGGGATGAAAAACTGTTTTTT,CASSSTVSGDEKLFF
TRBV10-1,TRBD1,15,once,TRBJ2-7,TGCGCCACCGATTGGCCCGGGACAGAGATCTACGAGCAGTACTTC,CATDWPGTEIYEQYF
TRBV5-6,.,14,.,TRBJ2-2,TGTGCCAGCAGTGGACAGCTGAACACCGGGGAGCTGTTTTTT,CASSGQLNTGELFF
TRBV25-1,TRBD1,16,.,TRBJ2-3,TGTGCCAGCAGTGGGGTGGGACAGGGGGCTACAGATACGCAGTATTTT,CASSGVGQGATDTQYF
TRBV5-1,.,13,.,TRBJ2-1,TGCGCCAGCAGCTTTGACAGGTGGAATGAGCAGTTCTTC,CASSFDRWNEQFF
TRBV2,.,15,once,TRBJ2-1,TGTGCCAGCAGTGTGGGCAGGGGGGCCTACAATGAGCAGTTCTTC,CASSVGRGAYNEQFF